Detailed here is one TCR beta chain. Its antigen is currently unknown. The CDR3 contains 18 residues. Losses at the gene ends were 5 bases for V and 0 bases for J; bases not matched to a gene: 9. The V gene's germline CDR1 is SGHNT and CDR2 YENEEA. Primers for the PCR totalled 60 Vbeta and 13 Jbeta. Sequencing used immunoSEQ multiplex PCR; TCRdb keeps in-frame clones, though not all of them. The table lists 150,000 to 180,000 clones, around 84% of them singletons. This entry belongs to a study of cytomegalovirus exposure and HLA in healthy donors. Study findings and constraints: In a later analysis, HLA-associated TCR beta chains were more clonally expanded than equally common others. A later analysis by the authors found several of the most significant clusters apparently linked to common viral pathogens.

The rearrangement links TRBV11-3 to TRBJ2-4; TRBD2 agrees at 11 bases. The sequence was obtained from a woman aged 40-49 years in good health and CMV-seropositive. The sample comprised PBMCs. CDR3 region: CASSRILAGDLAKNIQYF. CDR3 DNA sequence: TGTGCCAGCAGCCGCATACTAGCGGGGGATCTAGCCAAAAACATTCAGTACTTC.